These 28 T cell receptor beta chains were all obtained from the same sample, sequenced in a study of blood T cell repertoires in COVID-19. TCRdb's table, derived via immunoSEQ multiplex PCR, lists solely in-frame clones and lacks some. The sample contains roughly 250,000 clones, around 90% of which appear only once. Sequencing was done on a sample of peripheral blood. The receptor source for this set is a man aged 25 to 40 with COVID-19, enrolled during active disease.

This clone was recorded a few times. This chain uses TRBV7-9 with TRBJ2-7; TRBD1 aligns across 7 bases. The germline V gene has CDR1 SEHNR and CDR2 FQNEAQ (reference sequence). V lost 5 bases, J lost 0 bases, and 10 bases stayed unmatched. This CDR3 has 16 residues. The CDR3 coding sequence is TGTGCCAGCAGCCCAAGGACAGGCATCCCCTCCTACGAGCAGTACTTC. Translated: CASSPRTGIPSYEQYF. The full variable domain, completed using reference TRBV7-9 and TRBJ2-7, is DTGVSQNPRHKITKRGQNVTFRCDPISEHNRLYWYRQTLGQGPEFLTYFQNEAQLEKSRLLSDRFSAERPKGSFSTLEIQRTEQGDSAMYLCASSPRTGIPSYEQYFGPGTRLTVT.

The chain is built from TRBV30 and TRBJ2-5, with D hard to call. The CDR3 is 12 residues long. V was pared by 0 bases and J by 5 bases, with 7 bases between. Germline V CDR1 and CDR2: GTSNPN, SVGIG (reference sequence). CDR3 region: CAWSVFQETQYF. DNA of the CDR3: TGTGCCTGGAGTGTCTTTCAGGAGACCCAGTACTTC.

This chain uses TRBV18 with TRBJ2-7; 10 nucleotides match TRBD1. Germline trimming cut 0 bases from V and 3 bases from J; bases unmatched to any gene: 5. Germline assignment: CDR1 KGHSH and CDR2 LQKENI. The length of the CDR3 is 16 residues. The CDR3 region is CASSPPGQGFDYEQYF. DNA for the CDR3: TGTGCCAGCTCACCACCGGGACAGGGGTTCGACTACGAGCAGTACTTC.

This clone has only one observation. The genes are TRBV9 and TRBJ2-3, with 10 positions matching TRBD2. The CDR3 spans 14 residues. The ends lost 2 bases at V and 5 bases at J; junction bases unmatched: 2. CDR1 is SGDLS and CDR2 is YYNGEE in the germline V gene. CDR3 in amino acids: CASSVSGGIDTQYF. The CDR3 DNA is TGTGCCAGCAGCGTTAGCGGGGGGATAGATACGCAGTATTTT. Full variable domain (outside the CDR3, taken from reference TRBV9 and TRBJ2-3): DSGVTQTPKHLITATGQRVTLRCSPRSGDLSVYWYQQSLDQGLQFLIQYYNGEERAKGNILERFSAQQFPDLHSELNLSSLELGDSALYFCASSVSGGIDTQYFGPGTRLTVL.

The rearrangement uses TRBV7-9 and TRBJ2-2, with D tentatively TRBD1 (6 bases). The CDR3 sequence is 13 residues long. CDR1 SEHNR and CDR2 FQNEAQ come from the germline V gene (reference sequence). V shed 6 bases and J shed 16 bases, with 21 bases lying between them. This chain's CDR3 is CASRAERARGPFF. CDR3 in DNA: TGTGCCAGCAGGGCGGAACGCGCCAGGGGACCGTTTTTT.

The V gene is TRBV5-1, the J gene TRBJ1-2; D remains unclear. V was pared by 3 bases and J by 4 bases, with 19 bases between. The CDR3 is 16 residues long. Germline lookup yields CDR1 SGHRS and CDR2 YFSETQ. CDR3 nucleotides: TGCGCCAGCAGCTCCGCTTTGGGTGGGCTGAGCTATGGCTACACCTTC. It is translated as CASSSALGGLSYGYTF.

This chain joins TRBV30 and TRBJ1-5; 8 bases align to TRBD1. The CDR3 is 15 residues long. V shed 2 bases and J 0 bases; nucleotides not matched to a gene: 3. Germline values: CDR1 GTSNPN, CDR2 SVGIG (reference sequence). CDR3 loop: CAWSRQGNSNQPQHF. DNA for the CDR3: TGTGCCTGGAGTCGACAGGGGAATAGCAATCAGCCCCAGCATTTT.

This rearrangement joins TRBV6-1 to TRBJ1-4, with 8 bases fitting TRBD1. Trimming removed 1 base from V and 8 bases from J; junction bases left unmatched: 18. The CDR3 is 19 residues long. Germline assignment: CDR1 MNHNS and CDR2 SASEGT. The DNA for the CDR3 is TGTGCCAGCAGTGAAGGGGGCAGGGGGCGCCTCGGGGATTCGGAAAAACTGTTTTTT. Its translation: CASSEGGRGRLGDSEKLFF.

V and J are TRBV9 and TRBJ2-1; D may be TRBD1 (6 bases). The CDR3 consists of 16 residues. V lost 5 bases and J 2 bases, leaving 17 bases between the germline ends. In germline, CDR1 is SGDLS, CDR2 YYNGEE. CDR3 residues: CASRRGLDSPYNEQFF. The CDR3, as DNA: TGTGCCAGCAGACGAGGACTGGACAGCCCCTACAATGAGCAGTTCTTC. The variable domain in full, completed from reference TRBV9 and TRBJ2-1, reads DSGVTQTPKHLITATGQRVTLRCSPRSGDLSVYWYQQSLDQGLQFLIQYYNGEERAKGNILERFSAQQFPDLHSELNLSSLELGDSALYFCASRRGLDSPYNEQFFGPGTRLTVL.

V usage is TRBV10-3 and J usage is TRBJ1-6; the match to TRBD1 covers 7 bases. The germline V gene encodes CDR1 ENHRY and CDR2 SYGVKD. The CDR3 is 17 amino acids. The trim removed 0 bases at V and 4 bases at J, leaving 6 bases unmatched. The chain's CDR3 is CAISESGQFFYNSPLHF. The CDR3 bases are TGTGCCATCAGTGAGTCGGGACAGTTTTTTTATAATTCACCCCTCCACTTT.

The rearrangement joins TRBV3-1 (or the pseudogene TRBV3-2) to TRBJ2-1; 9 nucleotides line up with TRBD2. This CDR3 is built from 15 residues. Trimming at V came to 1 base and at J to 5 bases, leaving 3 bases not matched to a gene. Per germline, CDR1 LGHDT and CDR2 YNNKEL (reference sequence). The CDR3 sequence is CASSQGLAGNNEQFF. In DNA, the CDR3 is TGTGCCAGCAGCCAAGGGCTAGCGGGGAACAATGAGCAGTTCTTC.

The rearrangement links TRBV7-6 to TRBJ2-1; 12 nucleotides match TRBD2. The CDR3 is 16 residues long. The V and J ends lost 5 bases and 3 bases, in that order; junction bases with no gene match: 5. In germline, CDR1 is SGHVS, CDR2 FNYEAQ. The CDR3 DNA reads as TGTGCCAGCAGCCCCTTGACTAGCGGGGGCTACAATGAGCAGTTCTTC. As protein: CASSPLTSGGYNEQFF.

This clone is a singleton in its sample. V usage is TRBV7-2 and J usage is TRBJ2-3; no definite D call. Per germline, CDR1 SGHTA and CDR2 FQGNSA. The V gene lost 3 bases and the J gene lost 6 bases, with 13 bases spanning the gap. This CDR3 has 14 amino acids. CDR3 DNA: TGTGCCAGCAGCTTGAGGTTCACCTCGGATACGCAGTATTTT. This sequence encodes CASSLRFTSDTQYF.

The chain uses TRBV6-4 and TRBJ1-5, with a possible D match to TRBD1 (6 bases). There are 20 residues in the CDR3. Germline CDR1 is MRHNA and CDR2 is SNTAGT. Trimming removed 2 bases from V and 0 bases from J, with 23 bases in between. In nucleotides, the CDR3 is TGTGCCAGCAGTGACCTTGGATGGGGGCCGGGCCAATATAGCAATCAGCCCCAGCATTTT. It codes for CASSDLGWGPGQYSNQPQHF.

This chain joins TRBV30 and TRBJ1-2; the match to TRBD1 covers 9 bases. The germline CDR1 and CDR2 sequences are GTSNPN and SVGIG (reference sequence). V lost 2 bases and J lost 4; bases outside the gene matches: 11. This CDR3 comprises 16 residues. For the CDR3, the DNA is TGTGCCTGGAGTCCCCCCCAGACAGGGGGAGTCTATGGCTACACCTTC. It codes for CAWSPPQTGGVYGYTF.

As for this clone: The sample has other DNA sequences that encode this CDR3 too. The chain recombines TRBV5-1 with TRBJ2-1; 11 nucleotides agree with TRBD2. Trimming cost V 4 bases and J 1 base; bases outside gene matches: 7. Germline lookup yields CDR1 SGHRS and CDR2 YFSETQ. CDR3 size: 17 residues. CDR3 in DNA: TGCGCCAGCAGCCCGAGATTAGCGGGGGGGTCCTACAATGAGCAGTTCTTC. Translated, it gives CASSPRLAGGSYNEQFF.

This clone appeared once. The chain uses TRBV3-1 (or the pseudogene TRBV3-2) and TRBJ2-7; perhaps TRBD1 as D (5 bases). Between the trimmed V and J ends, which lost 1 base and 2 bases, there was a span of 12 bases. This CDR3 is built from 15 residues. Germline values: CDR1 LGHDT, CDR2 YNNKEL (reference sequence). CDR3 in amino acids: CASSQAAGAPYEQYF. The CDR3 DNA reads TGTGCCAGCAGCCAAGCAGCTGGGGCCCCCTACGAGCAGTACTTC.

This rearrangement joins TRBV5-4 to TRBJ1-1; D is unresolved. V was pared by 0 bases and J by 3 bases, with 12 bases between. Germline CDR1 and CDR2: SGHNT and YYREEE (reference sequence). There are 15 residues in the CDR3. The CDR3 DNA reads TGTGCCAGCAGCTTGGGAGGGCAGGCCTACACTGAAGCTTTCTTT. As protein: CASSLGGQAYTEAFF. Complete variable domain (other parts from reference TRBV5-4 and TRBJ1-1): ETGVTQSPTHLIKTRGQQVTLRCSSQSGHNTVSWYQQALGQGPQFIFQYYREEENGRGNFPPRFSGLQFPNYSSELNVNALELDDSALYLCASSLGGQAYTEAFFGQGTRLTVV.

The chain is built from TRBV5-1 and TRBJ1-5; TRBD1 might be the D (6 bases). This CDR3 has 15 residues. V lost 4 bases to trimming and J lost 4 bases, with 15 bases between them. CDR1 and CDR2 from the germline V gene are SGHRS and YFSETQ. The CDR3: CASSPGGSRNQPQHF. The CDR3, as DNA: TGCGCCAGCAGCCCGGGGGGCAGTAGAAATCAGCCCCAGCATTTT.

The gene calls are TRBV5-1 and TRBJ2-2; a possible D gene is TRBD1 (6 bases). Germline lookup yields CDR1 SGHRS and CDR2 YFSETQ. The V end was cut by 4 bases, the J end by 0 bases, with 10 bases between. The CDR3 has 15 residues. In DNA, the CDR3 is TGCGCCAGCAGCAAGGGACAAGCGAACACCGGGGAGCTGTTTTTT. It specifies CASSKGQANTGELFF.

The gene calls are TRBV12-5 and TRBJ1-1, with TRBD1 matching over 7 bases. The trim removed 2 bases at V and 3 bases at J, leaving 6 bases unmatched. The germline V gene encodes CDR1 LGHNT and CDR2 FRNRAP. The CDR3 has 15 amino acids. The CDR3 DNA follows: TGTGCTAGTGGTTTGACCAGGACAGGATACACTGAAGCTTTCTTT. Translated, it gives CASGLTRTGYTEAFF.

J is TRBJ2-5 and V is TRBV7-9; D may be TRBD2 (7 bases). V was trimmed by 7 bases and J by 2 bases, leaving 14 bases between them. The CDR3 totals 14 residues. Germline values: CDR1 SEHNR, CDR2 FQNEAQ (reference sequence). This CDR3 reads CASTSGGHQETQYF. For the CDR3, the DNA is TGTGCCAGCACCTCGGGGGGACATCAAGAGACCCAGTACTTC.

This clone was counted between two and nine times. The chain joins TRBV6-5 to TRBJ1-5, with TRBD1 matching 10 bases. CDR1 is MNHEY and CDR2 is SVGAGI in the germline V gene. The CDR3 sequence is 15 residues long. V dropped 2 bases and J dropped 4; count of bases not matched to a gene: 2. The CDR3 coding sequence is TGTGCCAGCAGTTACGCGGGACAGGGGAATCAGCCCCAGCATTTT. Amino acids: CASSYAGQGNQPQHF.

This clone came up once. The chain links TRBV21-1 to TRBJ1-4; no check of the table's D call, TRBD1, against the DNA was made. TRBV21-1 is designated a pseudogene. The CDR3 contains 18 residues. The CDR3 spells CASIKGGPVDRGFLKLFF. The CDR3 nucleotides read TGTGCCAGCATCAAAGGGGGTCCTGTGGACAGGGGATTTTTAAAACTGTTTTTT.

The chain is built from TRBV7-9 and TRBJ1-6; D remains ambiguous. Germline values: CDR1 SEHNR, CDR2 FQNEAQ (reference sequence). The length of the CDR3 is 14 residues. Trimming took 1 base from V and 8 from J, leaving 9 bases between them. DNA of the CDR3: TGTGCCAGCAGCTTAGGGACGCGGGATTCACCCCTCCACTTT. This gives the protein CASSLGTRDSPLHF. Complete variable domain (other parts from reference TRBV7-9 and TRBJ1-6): DTGVSQNPRHKITKRGQNVTFRCDPISEHNRLYWYRQTLGQGPEFLTYFQNEAQLEKSRLLSDRFSAERPKGSFSTLEIQRTEQGDSAMYLCASSLGTRDSPLHFGNGTRLTVT.

The DNA for the CDR3 is TGCGCCAGCAGCCTCCGACTAGGCGAGCAGTACTTC. It encodes CASSLRLGEQYF. This chain connects TRBV4-1 to TRBJ2-7, with D perhaps matching TRBD2 (6 bases). Trimming took off 4 bases at V and 6 bases at J, with 10 bases between the two ends. This CDR3 spans 12 amino acids. Germline V lookup: CDR1 MGHRA, CDR2 YSYEKL.

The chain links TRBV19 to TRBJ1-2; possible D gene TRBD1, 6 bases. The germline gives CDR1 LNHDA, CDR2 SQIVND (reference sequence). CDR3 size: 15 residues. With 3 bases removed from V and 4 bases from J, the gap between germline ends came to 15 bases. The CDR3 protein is CASSMGQGTIYGYTF. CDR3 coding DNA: TGTGCCAGTAGTATGGGCCAGGGGACGATCTATGGCTACACCTTC.

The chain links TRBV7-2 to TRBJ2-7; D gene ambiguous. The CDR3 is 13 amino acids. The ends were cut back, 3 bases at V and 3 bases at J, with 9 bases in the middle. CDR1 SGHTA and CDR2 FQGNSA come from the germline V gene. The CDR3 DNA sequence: TGTGCCAGCAGCTTCCAGATAAGCTACGAGCAGTACTTC. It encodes CASSFQISYEQYF.